These T cell receptor beta chains were read from a single sample in a study of human T cells and chemical hapten exposure. TCRdb itself ran the RACE reads through MiXCR, one entry per CDR3 protein. There are roughly 380,000 distinct CDR3 sequences in the sample; about 4.8% occur only once, and 2% to 2.5% lies in the top ten. The sample consisted of whole blood, taken in connection with sensitization to the hapten diphenylcyclopropenone (DPC). The receptors derive from a woman aged 50 to 60 with alopecia areata. Some clones in this sample may be carry-over from other donors' samples. The CDR3 runs from the conserved cysteine through the conserved F or W. A D gene is named only where the DNA matches it firmly. Clone size is stated in some rows and not others, as once, few, many or a class when expanded.

V	size	J	D	CDR3	DNA
TRBV2	many	TRBJ1-5	.	CASSEEGGTTQPQHF	TGTGCCAGCAGTGAAGAGGGAGGGACGACTCAGCCCCAGCATTTT
TRBV15	few	TRBJ1-5	.	CATSREGQGGWGNQPQHF	TGTGCCACCAGCAGAGAAGGGCAGGGTGGATGGGGCAATCAGCCCCAGCATTTT
TRBV5-1	many	TRBJ2-3	.	CASSLVPDSTDTQYF	TGCGCCAGCAGCTTGGTCCCTGACTCCACAGATACGCAGTATTTT
TRBV7-6	.	TRBJ2-1	.	CASSLGEYPLGEQFF	TGTGCCAGCAGCTTAGGGGAGTATCCCCTCGGGGAGCAGTTCTTC
TRBV7-2	many	TRBJ1-2	TRBD1	CASSLGTGLVYGYTF	TGTGCCAGCAGCTTGGGGACAGGGCTCGTCTATGGCTACACCTTC
TRBV7-2	many	TRBJ2-3	TRBD1	CASSRPGQGMADTQYF	TGTGCCAGCAGCCGTCCGGGACAGGGGATGGCAGATACGCAGTATTTT
TRBV20-1	.	TRBJ2-4	.	CSAPYGKNIQYF	TGCAGTGCTCCGTATGGCAAAAACATTCAGTACTTC
TRBV9	.	TRBJ2-3	.	CASSILEGIDTQYF	TGTGCCAGCAGCATTTTAGAAGGTATAGATACGCAGTATTTT
TRBV9	many	TRBJ2-2	.	CASSVGPLPGLFF	TGTGCCAGCAGCGTAGGGCCCCTCCCCGGGCTGTTTTTT
TRBV20-1	few	TRBJ2-1	TRBD1	CSARPLPGTGGAEQFF	TGCAGTGCTAGACCACTACCTGGGACAGGGGGGGCTGAGCAGTTCTTC
TRBV12-3/TRBV12-4	.	TRBJ2-2	TRBD1	CASSPPRGPNTGELFF	TGTGCCAGCAGTCCCCCAAGGGGGCCAAACACCGGGGAGCTGTTTTTT
TRBV7-2	many	TRBJ2-3	.	CASSFPPSGAPPDTQYF	TGTGCCAGCAGCTTCCCCCCCTCGGGGGCGCCCCCAGATACGCAGTATTTT
TRBV10-3	many	TRBJ2-3	TRBD2	CAISESSDPLTISGGASTDTQYF	TGTGCCATCAGTGAGTCTTCCGACCCGCTAACCATTAGCGGGGGGGCGAGCACAGATACGCAGTATTTT
TRBV11-3	many	TRBJ2-1	.	CASSLAGVEQFF	TGTGCCAGCAGCTTAGCGGGGGTTGAGCAGTTCTTC
TRBV28	few	TRBJ2-5	.	CASSLGQLQGGGTQYF	TGTGCCAGCAGCCTGGGCCAACTTCAGGGAGGGGGGACCCAGTACTTC
TRBV21-1	few	TRBJ2-7	.	CASSNISEQYF	TGTGCCAGCAGCAACATCTCCGAGCAGTACTTC
TRBV3-1	few	TRBJ1-3	.	CASSRYDVAPASGNTIYF	TGTGCCAGCAGCCGATATGATGTGGCCCCGGCCTCTGGAAACACCATATATTTT
TRBV3-1	few	TRBJ1-2	TRBD1	CASSPSPGQRLLNYGYTF	TGTGCCAGCAGCCCAAGTCCGGGACAGAGGCTGCTTAACTATGGCTACACCTTC
TRBV14	many	TRBJ1-2	.	CASSQDLNYGYTF	TGTGCCAGCAGCCAAGATTTAAACTATGGCTACACCTTC
TRBV6-4	many	TRBJ2-2	.	CASSDGLTGELFF	TGTGCCAGCAGTGACGGCCTAACCGGGGAGCTGTTTTTT
TRBV11-2	many	TRBJ1-5	.	CASSLGVSGAQPQHF	TGTGCCAGCAGCTTAGGGGTGTCAGGGGCCCAGCCCCAGCATTTT
TRBV30	.	TRBJ2-1	.	CAWSGSLYNEQFF	TGTGCCTGGAGCGGGTCCCTCTACAATGAGCAGTTCTTC
TRBV18	many	TRBJ2-3	.	CASSPFGPQAPDTQYF	TGTGCCAGCTCACCATTTGGGCCGCAGGCCCCGGATACGCAGTATTTT
TRBV12-3/TRBV12-4	many	TRBJ2-2	.	CASTLGAGELFF	TGTGCCAGCACCCTGGGGGCCGGGGAGCTGTTTTTT
TRBV7-2	many	TRBJ2-3	.	CASSLEATPGTQYF	TGTGCCAGCAGCTTAGAAGCCACCCCCGGTACGCAGTATTTT
TRBV20-1	.	TRBJ1-5	.	CSARRGDRQPQHF	TGCAGTGCTAGGAGGGGCGATCGACAGCCCCAGCATTTT
TRBV19	many	TRBJ2-1	.	CASSIWGLSSYNEQFF	TGTGCCAGTAGTATTTGGGGGTTGAGCTCCTACAATGAGCAGTTCTTC
TRBV3-1	many	TRBJ2-1	.	CASRGPSGEQFF	TGTGCCAGCAGGGGCCCGTCCGGTGAGCAGTTCTTC
TRBV2	few	TRBJ2-1	.	CASSPLQRVQFF	TGTGCCAGCAGCCCTCTCCAGCGGGTGCAGTTCTTC
TRBV7-8	.	TRBJ2-7	TRBD1	CASNSGGAYEQYF	TGTGCCAGCAACTCAGGGGGCGCATACGAGCAGTACTTC
TRBV10-3	.	TRBJ1-5	TRBD1	CAISEPRTGEGQPQHF	TGTGCCATCAGTGAGCCGCGGACAGGGGAAGGTCAGCCCCAGCATTTT
TRBV29-1	.	TRBJ1-1	.	CSVVGTTEAFF	TGCAGCGTTGTAGGTACCACTGAAGCTTTCTTT
TRBV20-1	.	TRBJ2-7	.	CSARLAGGGAYEQYF	TGCAGTGCTAGATTGGCCGGGGGTGGAGCCTACGAGCAGTACTTC
TRBV7-9	many	TRBJ2-3	.	CASSPPASTDTQYF	TGTGCCAGCAGCCCACCGGCGAGCACAGATACGCAGTATTTT
TRBV9	many	TRBJ2-3	.	CASRDFTDTQYF	TGTGCCAGCCGGGACTTCACAGATACGCAGTATTTT
TRBV27	few	TRBJ1-6	.	CASTSAGALHF	TGTGCCAGCACCTCTGCAGGGGCCCTCCACTTT
TRBV12-3/TRBV12-4	few	TRBJ2-2	.	CASSRVRGAGELFF	TGTGCCAGCAGCCGGGTCCGAGGGGCCGGGGAGCTGTTTTTT
TRBV20-1	few	TRBJ2-7	TRBD2	CSARGLASEQYF	TGCAGTGCTAGAGGACTAGCGAGCGAGCAGTACTTC
TRBV19	few	TRBJ1-2	.	CASRTANYGYTF	TGTGCCAGTCGGACTGCTAACTATGGCTACACCTTC
TRBV27	many	TRBJ1-1	.	CASRPGAGRTEAFF	TGTGCCAGCAGGCCAGGGGCAGGGCGGACTGAAGCTTTCTTT
TRBV7-9	few	TRBJ1-2	.	CASSLDWAVDGYTF	TGTGCCAGCAGCTTAGATTGGGCTGTGGACGGCTACACCTTC
TRBV30	.	TRBJ1-5	TRBD1	CAWSVGTGVQPQHF	TGTGCCTGGAGTGTCGGGACAGGGGTTCAGCCCCAGCATTTT
TRBV29-1	many	TRBJ2-7	.	CSVTGLGRDSYEQYF	TGCAGCGTGACGGGTTTAGGCCGGGACTCCTACGAGCAGTACTTC
TRBV5-1	.	TRBJ2-7	.	CASSLTANYEQYF	TGCGCCAGCAGCCTGACAGCTAACTACGAGCAGTACTTC
TRBV12-3/TRBV12-4	many	TRBJ1-5	.	CASSPYTNQPQHF	TGTGCCAGCAGTCCATACACGAATCAGCCCCAGCATTTT
TRBV11-2	many	TRBJ2-5	.	CASSRQVQETQYF	TGTGCCAGCAGTAGACAGGTCCAAGAGACCCAGTACTTC
TRBV6-5	many	TRBJ2-7	TRBD2	CASSDPLAGGPYEQYF	TGTGCCAGCAGCGACCCGCTAGCGGGAGGGCCCTACGAGCAGTACTTC
TRBV5-4	few	TRBJ2-7	.	CASSRGQGRTYEQYF	TGTGCCAGCAGCCGGGGGCAGGGTCGAACCTACGAGCAGTACTTC
TRBV29-1	few	TRBJ2-3	.	CSGYTDTQYF	TGCAGCGGCTACACAGATACGCAGTATTTT
TRBV12-3/TRBV12-4	.	TRBJ1-1	TRBD1	CASSFGTGEGTEAFF	TGTGCCAGCAGTTTCGGGACAGGGGAGGGCACTGAAGCTTTCTTT
TRBV7-2	few	TRBJ2-1	.	CASSLGSGSYYNEQFF	TGTGCCAGCAGCTTAGGATCCGGGTCTTACTACAATGAGCAGTTCTTC
TRBV18	many	TRBJ1-2	.	CASGDMNYGYTF	TGTGCCAGCGGCGACATGAACTATGGCTACACCTTC
TRBV11-1	many	TRBJ2-1	.	CASSHPWVGVNEQFF	TGTGCCAGCAGCCACCCGTGGGTCGGGGTGAATGAGCAGTTCTTC
TRBV4-1	few	TRBJ1-4	.	CASSHVRGLNEKLFF	TGCGCCAGCAGCCACGTCCGTGGACTTAATGAAAAACTGTTTTTT
TRBV20-1	many	TRBJ1-3	.	CSAQGPSSGNTIYF	TGCAGTGCCCAGGGGCCGAGCTCTGGAAACACCATATATTTT